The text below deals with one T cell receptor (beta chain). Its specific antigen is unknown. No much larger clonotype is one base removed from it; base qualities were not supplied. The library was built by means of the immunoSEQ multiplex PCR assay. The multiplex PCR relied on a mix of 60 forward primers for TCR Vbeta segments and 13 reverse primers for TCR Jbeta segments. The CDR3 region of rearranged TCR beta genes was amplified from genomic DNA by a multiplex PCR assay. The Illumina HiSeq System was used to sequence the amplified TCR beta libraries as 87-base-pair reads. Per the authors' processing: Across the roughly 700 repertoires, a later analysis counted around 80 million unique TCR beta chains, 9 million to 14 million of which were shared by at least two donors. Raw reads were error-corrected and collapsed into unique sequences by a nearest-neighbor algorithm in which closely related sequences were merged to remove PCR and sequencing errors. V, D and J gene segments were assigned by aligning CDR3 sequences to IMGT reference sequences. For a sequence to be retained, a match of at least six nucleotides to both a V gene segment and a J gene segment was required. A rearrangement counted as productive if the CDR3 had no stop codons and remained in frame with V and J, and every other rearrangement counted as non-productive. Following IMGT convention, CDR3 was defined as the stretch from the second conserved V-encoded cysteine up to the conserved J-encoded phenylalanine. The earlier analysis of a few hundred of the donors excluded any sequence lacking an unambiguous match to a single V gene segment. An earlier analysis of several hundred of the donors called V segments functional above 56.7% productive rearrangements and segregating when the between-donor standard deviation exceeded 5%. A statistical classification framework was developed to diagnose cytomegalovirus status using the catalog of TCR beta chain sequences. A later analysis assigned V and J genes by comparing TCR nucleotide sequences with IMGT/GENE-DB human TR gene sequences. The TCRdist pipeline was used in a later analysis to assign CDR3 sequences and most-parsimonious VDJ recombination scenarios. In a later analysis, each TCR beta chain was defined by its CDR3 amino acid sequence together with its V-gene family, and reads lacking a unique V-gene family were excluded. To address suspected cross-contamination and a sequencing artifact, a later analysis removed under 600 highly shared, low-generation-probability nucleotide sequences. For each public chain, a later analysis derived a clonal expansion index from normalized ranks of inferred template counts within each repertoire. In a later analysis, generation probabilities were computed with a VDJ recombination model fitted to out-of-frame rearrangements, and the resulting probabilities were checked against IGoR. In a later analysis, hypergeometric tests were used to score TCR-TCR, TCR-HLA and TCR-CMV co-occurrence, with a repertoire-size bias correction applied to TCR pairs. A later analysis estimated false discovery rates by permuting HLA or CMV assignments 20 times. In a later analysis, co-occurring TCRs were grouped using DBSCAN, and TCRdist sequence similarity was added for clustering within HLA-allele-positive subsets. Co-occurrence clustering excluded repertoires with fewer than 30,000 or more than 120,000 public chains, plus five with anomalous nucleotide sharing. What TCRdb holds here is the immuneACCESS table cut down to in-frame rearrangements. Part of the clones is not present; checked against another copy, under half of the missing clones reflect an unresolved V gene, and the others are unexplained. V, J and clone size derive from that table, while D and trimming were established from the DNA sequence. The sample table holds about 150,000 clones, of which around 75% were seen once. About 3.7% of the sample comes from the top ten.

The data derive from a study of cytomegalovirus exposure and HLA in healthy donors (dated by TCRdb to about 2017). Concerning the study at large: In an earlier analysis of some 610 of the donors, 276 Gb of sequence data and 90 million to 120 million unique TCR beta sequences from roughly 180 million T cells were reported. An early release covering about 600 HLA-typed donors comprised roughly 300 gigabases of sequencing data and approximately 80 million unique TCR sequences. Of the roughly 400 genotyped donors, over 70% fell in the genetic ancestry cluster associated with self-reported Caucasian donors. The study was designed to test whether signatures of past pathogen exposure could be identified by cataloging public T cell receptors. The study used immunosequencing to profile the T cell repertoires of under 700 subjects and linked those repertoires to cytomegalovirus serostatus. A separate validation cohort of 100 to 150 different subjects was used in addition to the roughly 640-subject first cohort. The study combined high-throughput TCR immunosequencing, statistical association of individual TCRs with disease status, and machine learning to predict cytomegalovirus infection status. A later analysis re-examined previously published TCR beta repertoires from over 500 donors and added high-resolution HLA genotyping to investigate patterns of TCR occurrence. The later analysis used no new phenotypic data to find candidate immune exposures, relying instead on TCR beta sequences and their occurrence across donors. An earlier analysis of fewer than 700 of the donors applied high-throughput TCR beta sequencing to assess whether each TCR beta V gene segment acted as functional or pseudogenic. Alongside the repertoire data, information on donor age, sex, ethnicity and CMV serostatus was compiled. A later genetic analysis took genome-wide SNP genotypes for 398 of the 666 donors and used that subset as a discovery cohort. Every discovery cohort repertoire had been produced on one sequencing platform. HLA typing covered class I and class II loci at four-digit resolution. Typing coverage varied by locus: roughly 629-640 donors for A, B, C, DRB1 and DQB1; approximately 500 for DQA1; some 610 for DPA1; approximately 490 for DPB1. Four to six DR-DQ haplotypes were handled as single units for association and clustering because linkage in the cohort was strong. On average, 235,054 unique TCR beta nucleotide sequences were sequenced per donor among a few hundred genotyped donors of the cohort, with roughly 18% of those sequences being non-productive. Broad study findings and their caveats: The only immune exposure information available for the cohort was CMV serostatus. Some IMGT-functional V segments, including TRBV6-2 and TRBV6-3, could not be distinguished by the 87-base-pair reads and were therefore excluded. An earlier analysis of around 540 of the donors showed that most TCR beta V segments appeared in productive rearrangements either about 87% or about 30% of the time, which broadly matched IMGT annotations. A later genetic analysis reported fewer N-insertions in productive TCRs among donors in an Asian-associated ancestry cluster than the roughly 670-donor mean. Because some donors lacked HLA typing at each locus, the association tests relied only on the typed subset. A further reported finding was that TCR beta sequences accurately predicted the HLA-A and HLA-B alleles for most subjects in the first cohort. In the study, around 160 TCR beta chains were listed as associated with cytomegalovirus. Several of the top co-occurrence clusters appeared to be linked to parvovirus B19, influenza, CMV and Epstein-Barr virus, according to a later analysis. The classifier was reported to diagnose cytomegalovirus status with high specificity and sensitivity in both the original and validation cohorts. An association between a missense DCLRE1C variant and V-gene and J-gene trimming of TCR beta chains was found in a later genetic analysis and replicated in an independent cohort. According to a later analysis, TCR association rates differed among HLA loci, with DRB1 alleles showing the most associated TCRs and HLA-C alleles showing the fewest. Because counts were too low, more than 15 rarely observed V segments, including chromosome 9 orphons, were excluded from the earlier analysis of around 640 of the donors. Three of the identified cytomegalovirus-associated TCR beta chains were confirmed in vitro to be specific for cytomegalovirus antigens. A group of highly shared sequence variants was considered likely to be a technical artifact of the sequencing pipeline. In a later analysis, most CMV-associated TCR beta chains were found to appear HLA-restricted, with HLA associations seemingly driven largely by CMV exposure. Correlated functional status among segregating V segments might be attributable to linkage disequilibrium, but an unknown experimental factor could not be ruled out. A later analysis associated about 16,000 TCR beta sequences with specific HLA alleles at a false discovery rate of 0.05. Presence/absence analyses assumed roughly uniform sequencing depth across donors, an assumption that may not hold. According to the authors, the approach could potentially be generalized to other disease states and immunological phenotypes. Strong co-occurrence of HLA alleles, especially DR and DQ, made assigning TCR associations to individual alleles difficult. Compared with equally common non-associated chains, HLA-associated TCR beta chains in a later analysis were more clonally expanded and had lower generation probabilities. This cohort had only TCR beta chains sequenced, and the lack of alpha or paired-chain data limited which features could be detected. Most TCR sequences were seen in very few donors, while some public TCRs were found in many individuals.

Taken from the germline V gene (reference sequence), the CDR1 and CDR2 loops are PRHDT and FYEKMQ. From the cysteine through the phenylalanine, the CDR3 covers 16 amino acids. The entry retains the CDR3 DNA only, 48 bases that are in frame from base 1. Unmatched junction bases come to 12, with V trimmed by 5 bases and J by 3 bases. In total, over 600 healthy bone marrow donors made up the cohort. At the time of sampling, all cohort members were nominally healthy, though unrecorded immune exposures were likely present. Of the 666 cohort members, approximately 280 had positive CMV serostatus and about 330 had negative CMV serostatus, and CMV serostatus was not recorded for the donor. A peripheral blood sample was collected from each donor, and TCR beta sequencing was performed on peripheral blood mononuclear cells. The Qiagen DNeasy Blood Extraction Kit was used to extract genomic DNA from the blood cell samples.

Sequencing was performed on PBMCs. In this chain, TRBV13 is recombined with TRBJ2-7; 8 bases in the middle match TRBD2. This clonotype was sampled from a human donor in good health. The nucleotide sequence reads TGTGCCAGCAGCCTTGGGCAGACTAGCGTTAACTACGAGCAGTACTTC. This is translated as CASSLGQTSVNYEQYF.